This T cell receptor (beta chain) was captured by sequencing in a study of T cell clonotyping in hematopoietic cell transplantation (dated by TCRdb to the early 2020s). Study-wide context: Recipient samples taken before transplant were obtained following cytoreduction. Recruitment of patients ran from September 2015 to early 2017, and follow-up continued until late 2020 or until death. The study collected 135 blood samples from 35 consecutive transplant recipients and their related donors.

V is shortened by 5 bases, J by 11 bases, and the region joining them spans 13 bases. Taken from the germline V gene, the CDR1 and CDR2 loops are MNHNS and SASEGT. The CDR3 measures 12 amino acids from cysteine to phenylalanine. CDR3 DNA is the only sequence kept; it has 36 bases, read in frame from the first base. Details on this clone: Its specific antigen is unknown. Per-base qualities were not stored, and no clone one base away is much larger.

The time point label of this sample denotes: recipient sample about 28 days before transplant, after cytoreduction. Blood from recipients was drawn about 28 days before transplant and again at days 30, 100 and 180 after transplant. Nuclei Lysis Solution was used to extract genomic DNA from fresh or cryopreserved unfractionated peripheral blood mononuclear cells. Paper-wide results and their limitations: Broader posttransplant TCR repertoire diversity was predicted by donor and pretransplant recipient Inverse Simpson Index values. Recipient TCR diversity fell after transplant, with pathologically expanded clonotypes rising progressively from day 30 to day 180. Recipient repertoires showed only a small fraction of overlap with donor repertoires, and over 97% appeared de novo at the given depth. The sample size was limited and the cells went unsorted, which meant the CD4 and CD8 repertoire contributions could not be told apart.

The immunoSEQ assay, a bias-controlled multiplex PCR using V- and J-specific primers, was used to amplify TCR beta CDR3 regions from genomic DNA. A second PCR step added a proprietary barcode and Illumina adapter sequences to the CDR3 amplicons. An Illumina MiSeq instrument was used to sequence the CDR3 libraries. As for the authors' bioinformatics: immunoSEQ Analyzer 3.0 was used for export and quality control, with R Bioconductor and Immunarch used for downstream analyses. Only productive rearrangements within the normalized downsampled data set were used in the calculation of repertoire metrics. Clonotypes larger than 5 templates in the normalized cohort were defined as pathologically expanded. Repertoire diversity was measured with the Inverse Simpson Index. The non-normalized data set was used for CMV-specificity analyses so that all clonotypes could be captured. TCRdb retrieved this table from immuneACCESS and kept in-frame rearrangements only. Not all clones are present; in checked studies, unresolved V genes account for under half, and no reason is known for the remainder. The D gene and trimming were derived from the DNA, and the V and J assignments and clone size from that table. This sample has 65,000 to 80,000 clones in its table, and 90% to 96% of those were observed once. The top ten clones comprise around 1.7% of the sample.

The material was peripheral blood mononuclear cells, obtained before stem cell transplant. The source of this sequence is a woman in her forties or fifties with acute myeloid leukemia. Some clones in this sample may be carry-over from other donors' samples. The chain links TRBV6-1 with TRBJ2-4; the D gene is not confidently resolved. The bases are TGTGCCAGCAGTCCTCCCGGGCCCTTTCAGTACTTC. Translated, it reads CASSPPGPFQYF.